What follows are 30 T cell receptor beta chains derived from one specimen sequenced in a study of T cell responses to AZD1222 COVID-19 vaccine. Clones were read by immunoSEQ multiplex PCR, and TCRdb kept only the in-frame ones, dropping some. The sample contains approximately 130,000 clones, around 87% of which appear only once. The material was peripheral blood, obtained 28 days after the second AZD1222 dose. The receptors shown here come from an adult who received the AZD1222 COVID-19 vaccine.

The chain recombines TRBV9 with TRBJ1-2; TRBD1 agrees at 9 bases. The CDR3 spans 19 residues. V was clipped by 3 bases and J by 2 bases; unmatched bases: 17. From germline, CDR1 is SGDLS and CDR2 YYNGEE. The CDR3 DNA reads TGTGCCAGCAGCGCCCGACCGGGACAGGGATACTTGTCCAACTATGGCTACACCTTC. Translating gives CASSARPGQGYLSNYGYTF.

The chain is built from TRBV5-1 and TRBJ1-2, with D unresolved. The CDR3 extends over 14 amino acids. The V gene's germline CDR1 is SGHRS and CDR2 YFSETQ. Deletions cut 0 bases from V and 4 bases from J, with 10 bases between. The CDR3: CASSLESGGYGYTF. For the CDR3, the DNA is TGCGCCAGCAGCTTGGAATCGGGTGGCTATGGCTACACCTTC.

The chain combines TRBV15 with TRBJ2-2, with D possibly being TRBD1 (6 bases). The CDR3 length is 12 residues. Between the trimmed V and J ends, which lost 7 bases and 5 bases, there was a span of 8 bases. Per germline, CDR1 LNHNV and CDR2 YYDKDF (reference sequence). The CDR3 coding sequence is TGTGCCACCAACACAGGGACCGGGGAGCTGTTTTTT. The encoded protein is CATNTGTGELFF.

V gene TRBV3-1 (or the pseudogene TRBV3-2) combines with J gene TRBJ2-7; D gene uncertain. The CDR3 totals 15 residues. V was trimmed by 0 bases and J by 5 bases, leaving 14 bases between them. Germline CDR1 reads LGHDT; CDR2 reads YNNKEL (reference sequence). The CDR3 DNA follows: TGTGCCAGCAGCCAAGATAGGGATTGGGTGCACGAGCAGTACTTC. Translated, it gives CASSQDRDWVHEQYF.

V is TRBV6-2 or TRBV6-3 and J is TRBJ2-7; 8 bases are shared with TRBD1. With V trimmed by 5 bases and J by 6 bases, 3 bases remained unmatched. CDR1 is MNHEY and CDR2 is SVGEGT in the germline V gene. The CDR3 extends over 12 amino acids. The CDR3 DNA reads as TGTGCCAGCAGTCGACAGGGGCTCGAGCAGTACTTC. It encodes CASSRQGLEQYF.

The V call is TRBV6-5, the J call TRBJ2-1; the D gene is possibly TRBD2 (6 bases). V dropped 7 bases and J dropped 5 bases, with 18 bases sitting between them. The length of the CDR3 is 15 residues. Germline CDR1 is MNHEY and CDR2 is SVGAGI. The CDR3 loop reads CASTGRQTKDNEQFF. Written as DNA, the CDR3 is TGTGCCAGCACTGGGAGGCAAACGAAAGACAATGAGCAGTTCTTC.

This rearrangement joins TRBV19 to TRBJ1-1; 7 positions agree with TRBD1. The germline V gene encodes CDR1 LNHDA and CDR2 SQIVND (reference sequence). V was clipped by 5 bases and J by 6 bases; unmatched bases: 3. The CDR3 length is 12 residues. CDR3: CASSLQGSEAFF. The CDR3 DNA reads TGTGCCAGTAGTCTACAGGGGTCTGAAGCTTTCTTT.

V gene TRBV19 combines with J gene TRBJ2-3; tentative D call: TRBD2 (6 bases). The CDR3 loop spans 13 amino acids. Trimming pared 5 bases from V and 5 bases from J, leaving 11 bases between. Germline V gives CDR1 LNHDA, CDR2 SQIVND (reference sequence). CDR3 amino acids: CASSLQGGDTQYF. In nucleotides, the CDR3 is TGTGCCAGTAGTTTGCAGGGAGGAGATACGCAGTATTTT.

J is TRBJ1-2 and V is TRBV5-1; TRBD1 matches at 7 bases. Looked up from germline, CDR1 is SGHRS and CDR2 is YFSETQ. V gave up 4 bases and J gave up 6 bases; unmatched junction bases: 9. The CDR3 totals 14 residues. The CDR3 loop reads CASSPTGVSNGYTF. The DNA of the CDR3 is TGCGCCAGCAGCCCCACAGGGGTGAGCAATGGCTACACCTTC. Using reference TRBV5-1 and TRBJ1-2 for the parts outside the CDR3, the full variable domain is KAGVTQTPRYLIKTRGQQVTLSCSPISGHRSVSWYQQTPGQGLQFLFEYFSETQRNKGNFPGRFSGRQFSNSRSEMNVSTLELGDSALYLCASSPTGVSNGYTFGSGTRLTVV.

The chain couples TRBV3-1 (or the pseudogene TRBV3-2) to TRBJ2-7; D is uncertain. CDR1 and CDR2 from the germline V gene are LGHDT and YNNKEL (reference sequence). This CDR3 comprises 13 residues. Trimming stripped 0 bases from V and 5 bases from J, with 8 bases between. The CDR3: CASSQESGHEQYF. The CDR3 DNA is TGTGCCAGCAGCCAAGAGAGTGGGCACGAGCAGTACTTC.

V and J are TRBV6-6 and TRBJ1-2, with unresolved D. V shed 7 bases and J shed 3 bases, with 12 bases lying between them. The CDR3 length is 13 residues. Germline lookup yields CDR1 MNHNY and CDR2 SVGAGI (reference sequence). CDR3 sequence reads: CASTLRVDYGYTF. The CDR3 DNA reads as TGTGCCAGCACCTTACGGGTGGACTATGGCTACACCTTC.

The chain employs TRBV30 and TRBJ1-5; tentatively, D is TRBD1 (5 bases). The length of the CDR3 is 14 residues. The V end was cut by 4 bases, the J end by 9 bases, with 19 bases between. Per germline, CDR1 GTSNPN and CDR2 SVGIG (reference sequence). The DNA for the CDR3 is TGTGCCTGGACTAGGGGTTCAGGATTTGGGCCCCAGCATTTT. Amino acid sequence: CAWTRGSGFGPQHF.

This chain links TRBV6-4 with TRBJ2-5, with D possibly TRBD2 on 6 matching bases. Germline values: CDR1 MRHNA, CDR2 SNTAGT. Trimming left V 5 bases short and J 1 base short, with 8 bases between. There are 13 residues in the CDR3. For the CDR3, the DNA is TGTGCCAGCAGTTGGGACTCCCAAGAGACCCAGTACTTC. Protein product: CASSWDSQETQYF.

The rearrangement uses TRBV11-3 and TRBJ2-7, with D possibly called TRBD1 or TRBD2 (5 bases each). Germline V lookup: CDR1 SGHNT, CDR2 YENEEA. Trimming left V 5 bases short and J 4 bases short, with 12 bases between. This CDR3 has 13 amino acids. The CDR3 spells CASSPGTQYEQYF. In DNA, the CDR3 is TGTGCCAGCAGCCCAGGGACCCAATACGAGCAGTACTTC.

The J gene is TRBJ2-7, the V gene TRBV5-1, with 9 bases identical to TRBD1. The CDR3 contains 13 residues. V was clipped by 4 bases and J by 2 bases; unmatched bases: 1. Germline loops: CDR1 SGHRS, CDR2 YFSETQ. CDR3 protein: CASSHRGPYEQYF. The CDR3 nucleotides are TGCGCCAGCAGCCACAGGGGGCCCTACGAGCAGTACTTC.

V usage is TRBV6-1 and J usage is TRBJ1-3, with D uncertain. The CDR3 is 15 amino acids. Germline-derived CDR1 and CDR2 are MNHNS and SASEGT. Trimming shortened V by 1 base and J by 8 bases, and 15 bases separated the two germline ends. The CDR3 region has the DNA TGTGCCAGCAGTGAAGACTCAAGATGGTGGGACACCATATATTTT. This gives the protein CASSEDSRWWDTIYF.

This clone has just a few counts. The CDR3 here is CASSFSREETQYF. The CDR3 bases are TGTGCCAGCAGCTTCTCCAGGGAAGAGACCCAGTACTTC. The chain carries TRBV9 and TRBJ2-5, with D tentatively TRBD1 (5 bases). The CDR3 runs 13 residues. Germline V CDR1 and CDR2: SGDLS, YYNGEE. V gave up 4 bases and J gave up 3 bases, with 10 bases separating them.

The chain recombines TRBV9 with TRBJ1-6; 8 nucleotides match TRBD1. The V and J ends lost 3 bases and 9 bases, in that order; junction bases with no gene match: 14. Germline CDR1 is SGDLS and CDR2 is YYNGEE. The CDR3 has 17 residues. In nucleotides, the CDR3 is TGTGCCAGCAGCGGTGGGACAGGACCAGGTATAGCTTCACCCCTCCACTTT. It specifies CASSGGTGPGIASPLHF. Filled out from reference TRBV9 and TRBJ1-6, the complete variable domain reads DSGVTQTPKHLITATGQRVTLRCSPRSGDLSVYWYQQSLDQGLQFLIQYYNGEERAKGNILERFSAQQFPDLHSELNLSSLELGDSALYFCASSGGTGPGIASPLHFGNGTRLTVT.

The chain recombines TRBV21-1 with TRBJ1-2. TRBV21-1 is a pseudogene. This CDR3 is 12 amino acids long. DNA of the CDR3: TGTGCCAGCAGCAAATGCAACTATGGCTACACCTTC. It translates to CASSKCNYGYTF.

The V gene is TRBV10-3, the J gene TRBJ2-7; D is perhaps TRBD1 (6 bases). Looked up from germline, CDR1 is ENHRY and CDR2 is SYGVKD. This CDR3 has 16 residues. V was clipped by 5 bases and J by 2 bases, with 19 bases between them. The CDR3 here is CAISNNGQSKTYEQYF. In DNA, the CDR3 is TGTGCCATCAGTAACAACGGACAGAGCAAAACCTACGAGCAGTACTTC.

The chain has TRBV2 and TRBJ2-7, with D possibly being TRBD1 or TRBD2 (5 bases each). The CDR3 extends over 14 amino acids. With 6 bases removed from V and 3 bases from J, the gap between germline ends came to 15 bases. Germline-derived CDR1 and CDR2 are SNHLY and FYNNEI. CDR3 nucleotide sequence: TGTGCCAGCAGCCCGGGACGGAACCACTACGAGCAGTACTTC. The encoded protein is CASSPGRNHYEQYF.

This sequence joins TRBV6-5 and TRBJ1-3; no definite D call. V shed 2 bases and J shed 3 bases, with 14 bases lying between them. Germline V lookup: CDR1 MNHEY, CDR2 SVGAGI. The CDR3 has 16 residues. CDR3 in amino acids: CASSYERLGLGNTIYF. The CDR3 DNA reads TGTGCCAGCAGTTACGAGCGACTTGGACTTGGAAACACCATATATTTT.

This clone has just one count. This chain connects TRBV21-1 to TRBJ1-2. TRBV21-1 is a pseudogene. The CDR3 runs 18 residues. CDR3 bases: TGTGCCAGCAGCAATTCTATGTATGCCTCAACCCCCAACTATGGCTACACCTTC. Amino acids: CASSNSMYASTPNYGYTF.

This chain uses TRBV30 with TRBJ1-3; the match to TRBD1 covers 7 bases. With 6 bases clipped from V and 0 bases from J, the junction kept 11 bases outside the gene matches. CDR3 size: 16 residues. Germline V gene lookup returns CDR1 GTSNPN and CDR2 SVGIG (reference sequence). Here the CDR3 DNA reads TGTGCCTGCACAGGGACAGCCTCTTTCTCTGGAAACACCATATATTTT. It translates to CACTGTASFSGNTIYF. Full variable domain (missing parts from reference TRBV30 and TRBJ1-3): SQTIHQWPATLVQPVGSPLSLECTVEGTSNPNLYWYRQAAGRGLQLLFYSVGIGQISSEVPQNLSASRPQDRQFILSSKKLLLSDSGFYLCACTGTASFSGNTIYFGEGSWLTVV.

Note on this clone: This specimen includes other DNA sequences encoding the same CDR3. This sequence joins TRBV6-2 or TRBV6-3 and TRBJ1-5; no clear D. Germline CDR1 reads MNHEY; CDR2 reads SVGEGT. This CDR3 is 14 amino acids long. Trimming cost V 2 bases and J 4 bases, with 9 bases left between them. The CDR3 reads CASSYGGGNQPQHF. Written as DNA, the CDR3 is TGTGCCAGCAGTTACGGAGGCGGAAATCAGCCCCAGCATTTT.

The V and J genes are TRBV7-8 and TRBJ1-6; TRBD1 might be the D (5 bases). V lost 3 bases, J lost 8 bases, and 11 bases lay in between. Germline CDR1 SGHVS, CDR2 FQNEAQ. The CDR3 is 14 amino acids. The CDR3 DNA reads TGTGCCAGCAGCTTCCAGGGTATGGATTCACCCCTCCACTTT. Amino acid sequence: CASSFQGMDSPLHF. Full variable domain (rest looked up from reference TRBV7-8 and TRBJ1-6): GAGVSQSPRYKVAKRGQDVALRCDPISGHVSLFWYQQALGQGPEFLTYFQNEAQLDKSGLPSDRFFAERPEGSVSTLKIQRTQQEDSAVYLCASSFQGMDSPLHFGNGTRLTVT.

This chain uses TRBV28 with TRBJ2-7; perhaps D is TRBD1 or TRBD2 (5 bases each). Germline assignment: CDR1 MDHEN and CDR2 SYDVKM. V lost 1 base, J lost 4 bases, and 14 bases lay in between. CDR3 size: 15 residues. CDR3 nucleotides: TGTGCCAGCAGTTTATTCGGGGCAGGGATGTACGAGCAGTACTTC. This sequence encodes CASSLFGAGMYEQYF.

This chain uses TRBV18 with TRBJ2-3, with D perhaps TRBD1 (5 bases). The germline V gene encodes CDR1 KGHSH and CDR2 LQKENI. Trimming took 6 bases from V and 1 from J, leaving 14 bases between them. CDR3 length: 15 amino acids. The CDR3 nucleotides are TGTGCCAGCTCCAACCGGAAACAGGGCACAGATACGCAGTATTTT. The encoded protein is CASSNRKQGTDTQYF.

This chain connects TRBV3-1 (or the pseudogene TRBV3-2) to TRBJ1-2, with 7 bases that match TRBD1. CDR1 and CDR2 from the germline V gene are LGHDT and YNNKEL (reference sequence). J gave up 5 bases and V 0 bases, and 3 bases lay outside the gene matches. The CDR3 is 14 residues long. The CDR3 is CASSQDRGQYGYTF. CDR3 nucleotide sequence: TGTGCCAGCAGCCAAGATAGGGGACAGTATGGCTACACCTTC.

The chain is built from TRBV7-2 and TRBJ2-1; 12 bases map to TRBD2. The CDR3 extends over 15 amino acids. The germline V gene has CDR1 SGHTA and CDR2 FQGNSA. Germline trimming cut 6 bases from V and 5 bases from J; bases unmatched to any gene: 5. CDR3 residues: CASRTSGGLNNEQFF. DNA for the CDR3: TGTGCCAGCAGGACTAGCGGGGGCCTTAACAATGAGCAGTTCTTC.